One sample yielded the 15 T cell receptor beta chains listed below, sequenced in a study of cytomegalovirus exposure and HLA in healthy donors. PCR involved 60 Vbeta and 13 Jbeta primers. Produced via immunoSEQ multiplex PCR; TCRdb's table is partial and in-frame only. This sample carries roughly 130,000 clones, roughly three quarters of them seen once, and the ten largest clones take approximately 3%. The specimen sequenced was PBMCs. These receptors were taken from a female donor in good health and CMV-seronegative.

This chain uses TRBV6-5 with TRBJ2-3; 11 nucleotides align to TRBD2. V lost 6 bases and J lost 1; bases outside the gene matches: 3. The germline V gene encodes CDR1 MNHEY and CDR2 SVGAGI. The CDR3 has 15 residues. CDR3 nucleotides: TGTGCCAGCAGACTAGCGGGGGCCGGCACAGATACGCAGTATTTT. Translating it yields CASRLAGAGTDTQYF.

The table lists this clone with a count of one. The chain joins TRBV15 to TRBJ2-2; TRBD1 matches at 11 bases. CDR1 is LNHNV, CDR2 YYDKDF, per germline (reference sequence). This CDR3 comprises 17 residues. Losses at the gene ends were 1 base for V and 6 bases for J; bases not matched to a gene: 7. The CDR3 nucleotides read TGTGCCACCAGCAGAGGGGGGACAGGGGGGGGAGCCGGGGAGCTGTTTTTT. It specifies CATSRGGTGGGAGELFF.

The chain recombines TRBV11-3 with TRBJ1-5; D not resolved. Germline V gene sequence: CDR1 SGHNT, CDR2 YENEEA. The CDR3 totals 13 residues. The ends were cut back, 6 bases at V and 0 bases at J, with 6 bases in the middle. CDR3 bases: TGTGCCAGCAGTTCAAATAGCAATCAGCCCCAGCATTTT. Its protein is CASSSNSNQPQHF. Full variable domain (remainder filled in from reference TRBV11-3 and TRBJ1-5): EAGVVQSPRYKIIEKKQPVAFWCNPISGHNTLYWYLQNLGQGPELLIRYENEEAVDDSQLPKDRFSAERLKGVDSTLKIQPAELGDSAVYLCASSSNSNQPQHFGDGTRLSIL.

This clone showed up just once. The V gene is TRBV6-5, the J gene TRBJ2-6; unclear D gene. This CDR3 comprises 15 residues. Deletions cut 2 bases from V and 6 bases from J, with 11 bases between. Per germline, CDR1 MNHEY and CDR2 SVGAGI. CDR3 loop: CASSYEAGLANVLTF. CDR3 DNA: TGTGCCAGCAGTTACGAGGCTGGTCTGGCCAACGTCCTGACTTTC.

CDR3 sequence: CASSLDPGGPTEAFF. In DNA, the CDR3 is TGCGCCAGCAGCTTGGACCCCGGGGGGCCCACTGAAGCTTTCTTT. V gene TRBV5-1 combines with J gene TRBJ1-1; D perhaps matches TRBD1 (6 bases). Trimming stripped 0 bases from V and 4 bases from J, with 13 bases between. The CDR3 has 15 amino acids. CDR1 SGHRS and CDR2 YFSETQ come from the germline V gene.

The CDR3 is CASSYHGQGGRELFF. CDR3 nucleotides: TGTGCCAGCAGTTACCACGGACAGGGAGGGAGGGAGCTGTTTTTT. V gene TRBV6-5 combines with J gene TRBJ2-2; tentative D call: TRBD1 (8 bases). The CDR3 is 15 residues long. Deletions cut 2 bases from V and 9 bases from J, with 16 bases between. CDR1 MNHEY and CDR2 SVGAGI come from the germline V gene.

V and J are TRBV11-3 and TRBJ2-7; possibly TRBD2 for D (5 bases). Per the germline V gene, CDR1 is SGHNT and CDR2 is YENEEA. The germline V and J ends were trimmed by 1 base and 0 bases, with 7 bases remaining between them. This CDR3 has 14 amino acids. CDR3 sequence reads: CASSLGGNSYEQYF. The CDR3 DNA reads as TGTGCCAGCAGCTTAGGAGGGAACTCCTACGAGCAGTACTTC.

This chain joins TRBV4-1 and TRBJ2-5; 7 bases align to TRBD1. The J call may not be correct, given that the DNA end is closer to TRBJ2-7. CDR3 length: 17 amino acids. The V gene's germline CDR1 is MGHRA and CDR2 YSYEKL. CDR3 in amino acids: CASSLIPPGQFSYEQYF. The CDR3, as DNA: TGCGCCAGCAGCCTCATACCCCCGGGACAGTTCTCCTACGAGCAGTACTTC.

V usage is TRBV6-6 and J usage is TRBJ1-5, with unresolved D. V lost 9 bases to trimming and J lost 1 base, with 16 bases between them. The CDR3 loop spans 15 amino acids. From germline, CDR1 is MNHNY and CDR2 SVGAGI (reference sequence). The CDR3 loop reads CASLEMVLSNQPQHF. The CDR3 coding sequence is TGTGCCAGTCTTGAGATGGTGCTAAGCAATCAGCCCCAGCATTTT.

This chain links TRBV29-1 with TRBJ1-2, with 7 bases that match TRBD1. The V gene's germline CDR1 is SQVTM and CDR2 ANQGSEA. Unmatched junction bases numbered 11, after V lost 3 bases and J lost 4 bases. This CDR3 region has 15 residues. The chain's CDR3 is CSVDPGQSRVYGYTF. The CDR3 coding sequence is TGCAGCGTTGACCCGGGACAGTCGAGGGTCTATGGCTACACCTTC.

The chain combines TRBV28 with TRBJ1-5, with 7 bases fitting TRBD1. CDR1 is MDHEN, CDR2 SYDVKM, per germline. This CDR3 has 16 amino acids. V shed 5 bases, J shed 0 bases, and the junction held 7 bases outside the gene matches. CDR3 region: CASSPRTGHSNQPQHF. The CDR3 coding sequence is TGTGCCAGCAGTCCCCGGACAGGACATAGCAATCAGCCCCAGCATTTT.

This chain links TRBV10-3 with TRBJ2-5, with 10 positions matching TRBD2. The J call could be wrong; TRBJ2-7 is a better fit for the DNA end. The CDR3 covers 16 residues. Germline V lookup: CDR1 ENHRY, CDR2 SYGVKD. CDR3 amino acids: CAISVTGTSASYEQYF. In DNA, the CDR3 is TGTGCCATCAGTGTTACCGGGACTAGCGCTTCCTACGAGCAGTACTTC.

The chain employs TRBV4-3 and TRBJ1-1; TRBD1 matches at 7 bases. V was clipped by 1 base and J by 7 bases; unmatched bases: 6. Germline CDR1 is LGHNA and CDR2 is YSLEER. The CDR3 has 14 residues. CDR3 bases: TGCGCCAGCAGCCAAGGGGGGACAGTTCGTGAAGCTTTCTTT. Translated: CASSQGGTVREAFF.

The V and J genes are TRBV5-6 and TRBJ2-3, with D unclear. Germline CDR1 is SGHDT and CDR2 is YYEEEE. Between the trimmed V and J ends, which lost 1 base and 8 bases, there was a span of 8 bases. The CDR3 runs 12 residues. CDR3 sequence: CASSLMRSTQYF. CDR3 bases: TGTGCCAGCAGCTTGATGAGGAGTACGCAGTATTTT.

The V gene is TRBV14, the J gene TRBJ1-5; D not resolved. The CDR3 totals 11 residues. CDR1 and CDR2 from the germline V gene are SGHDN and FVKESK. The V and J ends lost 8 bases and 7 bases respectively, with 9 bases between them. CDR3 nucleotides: TGTGCCAGCGGAGACGGGCAGCCCCAGCATTTT. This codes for CASGDGQPQHF. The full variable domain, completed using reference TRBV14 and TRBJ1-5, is EAGVTQFPSHSVIEKGQTVTLRCDPISGHDNLYWYRRVMGKEIKFLLHFVKESKQDESGMPNNRFLAERTGGTYSTLKVQPAELEDSGVYFCASGDGQPQHFGDGTRLSIL.